The 21 T cell receptor beta chains presented below share a single source sample, sequenced in a study of spatial heterogeneity in lung cancer (dated by TCRdb to the late 2010s). The sample's time point, from its label and the paper: sample taken at primary tumor resection. Library preparation employed 5' RACE. Sequencing was carried out with a NextSeq 500. TCRdb reran the public reads through fastp at Q25 and MiXCR, keeping productive beta chains. Here each entry gathers all rows of one CDR3 protein and keeps the most common genes and DNA. This sample gives about 21,000 distinct CDR3 sequences in total; roughly 4.2% of them show up just once. The top ten clones comprise around 7% of the sample. This specimen was PBMCs, taken at surgery. These receptors were obtained from a male donor with early-stage non-small cell lung cancer.

The sample holds many counts of this clonotype. This chain links TRBV10-2 with TRBJ2-1; D may correspond to TRBD1 or TRBD2 (5 bases each). CDR3 length: 17 residues. The V end lost 6 bases, the J end lost 8 bases, and 26 bases lay between the germline ends. Germline V lookup: CDR1 WSHSY, CDR2 SAAADI. The CDR3 here is CASRPPVGARGMYEQFF. The CDR3 coding sequence is TGCGCCAGCAGGCCCCCCGTGGGAGCGAGGGGTATGTATGAGCAGTTCTTC.

This chain connects TRBV4-1 to TRBJ2-7; the D gene could be TRBD1 or TRBD2 (5 bases each). Trimming left V 0 bases short and J 6 bases short, with 12 bases between. CDR1 is MGHRA and CDR2 is YSYEKL in the germline V gene. The CDR3 totals 14 residues. The CDR3: CASSQDPRAGEQYF. In DNA, the CDR3 is TGCGCCAGCAGCCAAGATCCCAGGGCGGGCGAGCAGTACTTC.

The chain couples TRBV24-1 to TRBJ1-1; TRBD1 agrees at 10 bases. After removal of 4 bases from V and 5 bases from J, the junction contained 6 bases not matched to a gene. Germline V CDR1 and CDR2: KGHDR, SFDVKD. CDR3 length: 15 amino acids. The CDR3 spells CATSESDRGLTEAFF. In DNA form, the CDR3 reads TGTGCCACCAGTGAGTCAGACAGGGGGCTTACTGAAGCTTTCTTT.

Points on this clonotype: This clone may be a read error of a much larger clone one base away. In this CDR3 the conserved last residue, phenylalanine or tryptophan, is missing, so a read error is likely. J is TRBJ2-1 and V is TRBV7-9, with unresolved D. CDR1 and CDR2 from the germline V gene are SEHNR and FQNEAQ (reference sequence). The CDR3 sequence is 12 residues long. Trimming cost V 2 bases and J 9 bases, with 8 bases left between them. The CDR3 spells CASSLLEAEQFS. In DNA form, the CDR3 reads TGTGCCAGCAGCTTATTAGAGGCTGAGCAGTTCTCC.

This clonotype was picked up many times. The rearrangement links TRBV2 to TRBJ1-2, with 8 nucleotides matching TRBD1. Germline values: CDR1 SNHLY, CDR2 FYNNEI. The CDR3 has 12 residues. With V trimmed by 8 bases and J by 6 bases, 5 bases remained unmatched. The CDR3 DNA reads as TGTGCCAGCGGACAGGGCGGCCATGGCTACACCTTC. Amino acids: CASGQGGHGYTF.

On this clonotype itself: With a much larger clone just one base away, this may be a read error. The rearrangement links TRBV7-2 to TRBJ2-5; 7 bases are shared with TRBD2. This CDR3 comprises 15 residues. The germline V gene has CDR1 SGHTA and CDR2 FQGNSA. The CDR3 coding sequence is TGTGCCACCAGCTTAAGGCGAGCGGGGTATGAAACCCAGTACTTC. Protein product: CATSLRRAGYETQYF.

This clonotype occurred a few times. The chain has TRBV7-9 and TRBJ2-7; no reliable D call. V lost 0 bases, J lost 0 bases, and 6 bases lay in between. CDR3 length: 14 residues. Germline V gene data show CDR1 as SEHNR and CDR2 as FQNEAQ (reference sequence). CDR3 in amino acids: CASSLATVSYEQYF. As DNA, the CDR3 is TGTGCCAGCAGCTTAGCGACGGTCTCCTACGAGCAGTACTTC.

This clonotype was seen repeatedly, ten times or more. This chain uses TRBV27 with TRBJ2-3; the match to TRBD2 covers 7 bases. The CDR3 sequence is 15 residues long. The germline gives CDR1 MNHEY, CDR2 SMNVEV (reference sequence). V dropped 5 bases and J dropped 6; count of bases not matched to a gene: 11. CDR3: CASSIIGGSLDTQYF. The CDR3 DNA is TGTGCCAGCAGTATTATCGGGGGGTCGTTGGATACGCAGTATTTT.

The chain links TRBV7-9 to TRBJ1-1; D might be TRBD1 (6 bases). Germline CDR1 reads SEHNR; CDR2 reads FQNEAQ (reference sequence). Trimming took off 5 bases at V and 4 bases at J, with 11 bases between the two ends. The CDR3 sequence is 13 residues long. CDR3 sequence: CASSPRGGTEAFF. The CDR3 DNA follows: TGTGCCAGCAGCCCCAGGGGTGGCACTGAAGCTTTCTTT. Complete variable domain (other parts from reference TRBV7-9 and TRBJ1-1): DTGVSQNPRHKITKRGQNVTFRCDPISEHNRLYWYRQTLGQGPEFLTYFQNEAQLEKSRLLSDRFSAERPKGSFSTLEIQRTEQGDSAMYLCASSPRGGTEAFFGQGTRLTVV.

The table lists this clonotype with many counts. The J gene is TRBJ1-4, the V gene TRBV28, with D tentatively TRBD1 (6 bases). Deletions cut 1 base from V and 6 bases from J, with 12 bases between. The CDR3 runs to 15 residues. Germline V gives CDR1 MDHEN, CDR2 SYDVKM. The chain's CDR3 is CASSLFYRDDEKLFF. The CDR3 nucleotides are TGTGCCAGCAGTTTATTTTACAGGGATGATGAAAAACTGTTTTTT.

In this sample, this clonotype turned up many times. This rearrangement joins TRBV19 to TRBJ2-1, with 14 bases lining up with TRBD2. The CDR3 is made up of 15 amino acids. Germline-derived CDR1 and CDR2 are LNHDA and SQIVND (reference sequence). V lost 4 bases and J lost 10; bases outside the gene matches: 6. CDR3 nucleotide sequence: TGTGCCAGTAGTAGCGGGACTAGCGGGAGTTTAGAGCAGTTCTTC. Encoded protein: CASSSGTSGSLEQFF.

This clonotype was observed a few times. The V call is TRBV7-2, the J call TRBJ1-1, with 9 bases aligning to TRBD1. This CDR3 is built from 14 residues. Germline lookup yields CDR1 SGHTA and CDR2 FQGNSA. V dropped 5 bases and J dropped 2; count of bases not matched to a gene: 3. The CDR3 region has the DNA TGTGCCAGCAGCAAGGACAGGGGAAACACTGAAGCTTTCTTT. Protein: CASSKDRGNTEAFF. Based on the CDR3 plus reference TRBV7-2 and TRBJ1-1, the full variable domain is GAGVSQSPSNKVTEKGKDVELRCDPISGHTALYWYRQSLGQGLEFLIYFQGNSAPDKSGLPSDRFSAERTGGSVSTLTIQRTQQEDSAVYLCASSKDRGNTEAFFGQGTRLTVV.

There are many counts of this clonotype. The rearrangement joins TRBV6-5 to TRBJ1-1; D remains unclear. The CDR3 is 14 residues long. With 7 bases removed from V and 1 base from J, the gap between germline ends came to 13 bases. Germline CDR1 is MNHEY and CDR2 is SVGAGI. DNA of the CDR3: TGTGCCAGCACCGATCAAGCAAGGAACACTGAAGCTTTCTTT. It encodes CASTDQARNTEAFF.

The table lists this clonotype with many counts. This chain connects TRBV5-1 to TRBJ2-7, with TRBD2 identical over 8 bases. The germline gives CDR1 SGHRS, CDR2 YFSETQ. The CDR3 is made up of 16 amino acids. V lost 0 bases, J lost 5 bases, and 10 bases stayed unmatched. This CDR3 is CASSLAPGGRSDEQYF. In DNA form, the CDR3 reads TGCGCCAGCAGCTTGGCCCCGGGCGGGAGGTCCGACGAGCAGTACTTC.

This clonotype was seen ten or more times. The V call is TRBV5-1, the J call TRBJ2-2, with 14 nucleotides matching TRBD2. This CDR3 contains 17 residues. The germline CDR1 and CDR2 sequences are SGHRS and YFSETQ. V gave up 2 bases and J gave up 6 bases; unmatched junction bases: 6. The CDR3 loop is CASSFPGLAGEAGELFF. CDR3 sequence (DNA): TGCGCCAGCAGCTTTCCGGGACTAGCGGGAGAGGCCGGGGAGCTGTTTTTT.

Ten or more counts support this clonotype. The CDR3 region has the DNA TGTGCCAGCTCACCACCCGACAGGGCTGGAAACACCATATATTTT. It translates to CASSPPDRAGNTIYF. The rearrangement links TRBV18 to TRBJ1-3; 7 bases line up with TRBD1. The CDR3 consists of 15 residues. Germline V gene lookup returns CDR1 KGHSH and CDR2 LQKENI. J was trimmed by 2 bases and V by 0 bases; bases with no gene match: 1.

For this clonotype: A much larger clone lies a single base off, so this may be a read error. The chain uses TRBV10-3 and TRBJ2-3, with D possibly matching TRBD2 (5 bases). Looked up from germline, CDR1 is ENHRY and CDR2 is SYGVKD. The CDR3 contains 13 residues. Trimming took off 2 bases at V and 4 bases at J, with 7 bases between the two ends. CDR3 bases: TGTGCCATCAGTGAGACGGACTCAGATACGCAGTATTTT. It encodes CAISETDSDTQYF.

There are many counts of this clonotype. The chain combines TRBV9 with TRBJ1-3; tentative D call: TRBD1 (6 bases). Germline CDR1 SGDLS, CDR2 YYNGEE. There are 16 residues in the CDR3. V was pared by 4 bases and J by 0 bases, with 14 bases between. The CDR3 coding sequence is TGTGCCAGCAGCCTCCGGCAGGGGAACTCTGGAAACACCATATATTTT. It is translated as CASSLRQGNSGNTIYF. The whole variable domain, remainder taken from reference TRBV9 and TRBJ1-3, is DSGVTQTPKHLITATGQRVTLRCSPRSGDLSVYWYQQSLDQGLQFLIQYYNGEERAKGNILERFSAQQFPDLHSELNLSSLELGDSALYFCASSLRQGNSGNTIYFGEGSWLTVV.

This clonotype occurred many times. The rearrangement links TRBV20-1 to TRBJ1-6; D is unclear. The CDR3 consists of 12 residues. The germline gives CDR1 DFQATT, CDR2 SNEGSKA (reference sequence). With 5 bases removed from V and 7 bases from J, the gap between germline ends came to 9 bases. CDR3 region: CSAPLSNSPLHF. The CDR3 region has the DNA TGCAGTGCTCCCCTTTCGAATTCACCCCTCCACTTT.

Ten or more counts support this clonotype. The chain recombines TRBV12-3 or TRBV12-4 with TRBJ1-2; D may be TRBD1 (6 bases). This CDR3 is built from 15 residues. Trimming left V 2 bases short and J 6 bases short, with 16 bases between. The CDR3 nucleotides are TGTGCCAGCAGTTTAAATTCCCGAGGGGGTAATGGCTACACCTTC. It is translated as CASSLNSRGGNGYTF.

This clonotype was recorded at least ten times. The V gene is TRBV28, the J gene TRBJ1-2; D is undetermined. The CDR3 totals 13 residues. The germline CDR1 and CDR2 sequences are MDHEN and SYDVKM. The V end was cut by 10 bases, the J end by 2 bases, with 14 bases between. The CDR3 DNA sequence: TGTGCCACCCCCTCGGCCGCAAACTATGGCTACACCTTC. Amino acids: CATPSAANYGYTF.